This entry describes one T cell receptor (beta chain). The sample comes from a study of blood T cell repertoires in COVID-19. As for the study in general: Some COVID-19 samples were acute and others convalescent; all came from the United States, Italy and Spain.

The authors' processing: Researchers report that nucleated cell counts were estimated from reference gene primer amplification. The protocol was immunoSEQ multiplex PCR, while the TCRdb copy is restricted to in-frame clones and leaves out a portion. V, J and clone size are taken as reported in that table, and D and trimming were inferred from the DNA itself. The sample yields 100,000 to 150,000 clones, 79% seen once. Trimming took 1 base from V and 0 from J, leaving 12 bases between them. CDR3 length: 16 residues. The germline V gene has CDR1 SGHDT and CDR2 YYEEEE. The sample comprised peripheral blood. This receptor was taken from a man in his forties with active or convalescent COVID-19. This chain links TRBV5-6 with TRBJ2-3; D remains unclear. This chain's CDR3 is CASSLPSVVSTDTQYF. For the CDR3, the DNA is TGTGCCAGCAGCTTGCCGAGCGTTGTTAGCACAGATACGCAGTATTTT.